The 8 T cell receptor beta chains given below trace back to one sample, sequenced in a study of Graves' ophthalmopathy and Graves' hyperthyroidism. Amplified material comprised TCR beta CDR3 regions derived from RNA transcripts. HTBI primers were used in a first-round RT-PCR, which preceded a second-round multiplex PCR. TCRdb re-called the multiplex PCR reads through MiXCR, storing one row per CDR3 protein. The data contain 20,000 to 25,000 distinct CDR3 sequences, around 50% of them singletons. The material sequenced was peripheral blood. The receptor source for this set is an adult woman with stable Graves' hyperthyroidism.

The rearrangement uses TRBV15 and TRBJ1-2; the D is unclear. Trimming shortened V by 1 base and J by 7 bases, and 10 bases separated the two germline ends. Per germline, CDR1 LNHNV and CDR2 YYDKDF (reference sequence). This CDR3 comprises 13 residues. CDR3 loop: CATSRVNKAGYTF. As DNA, the CDR3 is TGTGCCACCAGCAGAGTGAATAAGGCTGGCTACACCTTC.

The J gene is TRBJ2-7, the V gene TRBV10-2; TRBD1 aligns across 8 bases. Trimming removed 8 bases from V and 2 bases from J; junction bases left unmatched: 8. The germline gives CDR1 WSHSY, CDR2 SAAADI. The CDR3 extends over 14 amino acids. The DNA for the CDR3 is TGCGCCAGCCGGCTCGGACAGGGACCCTACGAGCAGTACTTC. Residues: CASRLGQGPYEQYF.

This clonotype was observed many times. A much larger clone sits a single nucleotide away, making a read error possible. V usage is TRBV12-3 or TRBV12-4 and J usage is TRBJ2-7; D unclear. The CDR3 covers 12 residues. V lost 6 bases, J lost 2 bases, and 8 bases lay in between. The CDR3 DNA follows: TGTGCCAGCAGCTTAACCGCCTACGAGCAGTACTTC. Protein product: CASSLTAYEQYF.

The chain recombines TRBV12-3 or TRBV12-4 with TRBJ1-5; D gene ambiguous. Trimming shortened V by 6 bases and J by 1 base, and 4 bases separated the two germline ends. This CDR3 has 12 amino acids. The CDR3 protein is CASRDSNQPQHF. As DNA, the CDR3 is TGTGCCAGCAGGGACAGCAATCAGCCCCAGCATTTT.

On this clonotype itself: A junction boundary mismatches the germline segment, possibly from a read error. The chain joins TRBV12-3 or TRBV12-4 to TRBJ2-7; no definite D call. The CDR3 runs to 14 residues. The chain's CDR3 is CASSGWPKIYDQYF. CDR3 bases: TGTGCCAGCAGTGGATGGCCAAAGATCTACGATCAGTACTTC.

The chain is built from TRBV11-2 and TRBJ1-6; 9 bases fit TRBD1. Unmatched junction bases numbered 6, after V lost 5 bases and J lost 7 bases. The CDR3 consists of 15 residues. Germline CDR1 SGHAT, CDR2 FQNNGV. CDR3 DNA sequence: TGTGCCAGCAGCGTCTGGGGACAGGGAAATTCACCCCTCCACTTT. As protein: CASSVWGQGNSPLHF.

Many counts were recorded for this clonotype. The V gene is TRBV4-1, the J gene TRBJ2-2, with D tentatively TRBD1 or TRBD2 (6 bases each). Germline CDR1 MGHRA, CDR2 YSYEKL. V was clipped by 4 bases and J by 5 bases, with 14 bases between them. The CDR3 length is 15 residues. In nucleotides, the CDR3 is TGCGCCAGCAGCCTACCTACAGGGAGGACCGGGGAGCTGTTTTTT. Its translation: CASSLPTGRTGELFF.

This clonotype qualifies as medium-sized. The V call is TRBV24-1, the J call TRBJ2-3; TRBD1 agrees at 10 bases. The CDR3 runs to 17 residues. With V trimmed by 2 bases and J by 1 base, 5 bases remained unmatched. Germline V CDR1 and CDR2: KGHDR, SFDVKD. CDR3 DNA: TGTGCCACCAGTGATTCGGGACAGGGGCCCCGCACAGATACGCAGTATTTT. Its protein is CATSDSGQGPRTDTQYF.